The following is a T cell receptor beta chain sequence with its context. Antigen unknown. A junction boundary mismatches the germline segment, possibly from a read error. PCR was performed a second time for about 6 to 11 cycles using a sample-barcoded 5' primer and a J-beta primer mix. MiXCR was run by TCRdb on the 5' RACE reads, yielding one entry per CDR3 protein. The repertoire includes some 670,000 distinct CDR3 sequences, roughly half of them detected once, and roughly 13% sits in the top ten. The CDR3 contains 15 residues. This record belongs to a study of blood T cells in healthy people across ages. Whole-study results and caveats: A strong correlation was seen between TCR beta diversity and naive T cell percentage.

Source material: blood. The rearrangement joins TRBV12-3 or TRBV12-4 to TRBJ2-4; D is perhaps TRBD2 (5 bases). The sequence derives from a woman aged 80 or over in good health. The CDR3 sequence: CANSLAGRAKNIQYF. CDR3 DNA sequence: TGTGCCAACAGTCTGGCGGGCAGAGCCAAAAACATTCAGTACTTC.